The following is a T cell receptor (beta chain) sequence with its context. Original processing methods: The assay estimated nucleated cells by amplifying reference gene primers. Profiling relied on immunoSEQ multiplex PCR, and the TCRdb table lists in-frame clones only, not all of them. V, J and clone size reflect that table, while D and trimming were determined from the DNA. Counted here are about 310,000 clones, around 86% occurring once; the ten biggest clones make up 1%. This specimen belongs to a study of blood T cell repertoires in COVID-19. Turning to the study itself: Italy, Spain and the United States were the sources of the convalescent and acute COVID-19 samples. PBMCs, B-cell-depleted T cells, or T cells were the source of the cDNA or gDNA that made up the material.

Germline V CDR1 and CDR2: MGHRA, YSYEKL. Trimming took off 0 bases at V and 2 bases at J, with 16 bases between the two ends. The CDR3 is 17 amino acids. The sample taken for sequencing was peripheral blood. The receptor was derived from a man in his fifties with active or convalescent COVID-19. The V gene is TRBV4-1, the J gene TRBJ2-5; tentative D call: TRBD2 (5 bases). The CDR3 here is CASSQEYSGVGQETQYF. As DNA, the CDR3 is TGCGCCAGCAGCCAAGAATACTCCGGGGTGGGACAAGAGACCCAGTACTTC.